This passage covers 11 T cell receptor beta chains from one sample sequenced in a study of blood T cells in healthy people across ages. For the second PCR, which ran for about 7 to 11 cycles, a sample-barcoded 5' primer and a J-beta primer mix were used. TCRdb re-called the 5' RACE reads through MiXCR, storing one row per CDR3 protein. The sample has hundreds of thousands of distinct CDR3 sequences, about 34% seen once; the top ten hold 15%. Specimen: blood. The receptors originated from an elderly woman in good health.

This clonotype was found once. V gene TRBV5-1 combines with J gene TRBJ2-5; D possibly uses TRBD1 or TRBD2 (5 bases each). Trimming removed 3 bases at V and 11 bases at J, with 20 bases between. The germline gives CDR1 SGHRS, CDR2 YFSETQ. The CDR3 spans 14 residues. The CDR3 protein is CASSWVGTQAKQYF. For the CDR3, the DNA is TGCGCCAGCAGCTGGGTAGGGACCCAGGCGAAGCAGTACTTC.

This clonotype showed up many times. The chain is built from TRBV20-1 and TRBJ2-3; 7 nucleotides match TRBD2. The CDR3 runs to 14 residues. Germline trimming cut 5 bases from V and 3 bases from J; bases unmatched to any gene: 8. Germline lookup yields CDR1 DFQATT and CDR2 SNEGSKA (reference sequence). CDR3 sequence reads: CSAQRGGSTDTQYF. The CDR3, as DNA: TGCAGTGCTCAGAGGGGAGGGTCAACAGATACGCAGTATTTT.

This clonotype was observed once. The chain has TRBV7-2 and TRBJ2-3, with no clear D. The germline gives CDR1 SGHTA, CDR2 FQGNSA. The CDR3 covers 15 residues. V was cut by 2 bases and J by 3 bases, with 12 bases left in between. CDR3 protein: CASSLPPRMTDTQYF. Here the CDR3 DNA reads TGTGCCAGCAGCTTACCCCCCAGGATGACAGATACGCAGTATTTT.

This clonotype was detected many times. The V call is TRBV7-2, the J call TRBJ2-1; D unresolved. V dropped 5 bases and J dropped 8 bases, with 10 bases sitting between them. CDR3 length: 12 residues. From germline, CDR1 is SGHTA and CDR2 FQGNSA. CDR3 coding DNA: TGTGCCAGCAGCGCTCGAGGTGATGAGCAGTTCTTC. As protein: CASSARGDEQFF.

Remarks on this clonotype: A much larger clone lies a single base off, so this may be a read error. The chain links TRBV5-1 to TRBJ1-2; no reliable D call. The V gene's germline CDR1 is SGHRS and CDR2 YFSETQ. The CDR3 sequence is 13 residues long. The CDR3 sequence is CVSSFDGPAGYTF. The DNA for the CDR3 is TGCGTCAGCAGCTTTGACGGTCCTGCGGGCTACACCTTC.

In regard to this clonotype: A much larger clone is a single base away; this may be a read error. The chain uses TRBV12-3 or TRBV12-4 and TRBJ2-5; D may be TRBD2 (5 bases). Deletions cut 5 bases from V and 11 bases from J, with 18 bases between. The CDR3 extends over 13 amino acids. The CDR3 DNA sequence: TGTGCCAGCAGTCCGTCCCCTTCTTGGGAGCAGTACTTC. This translates into CASSPSPSWEQYF.

This clonotype was observed at least ten times. This chain uses TRBV20-1 with TRBJ2-1, with 7 bases that match TRBD1. Germline V CDR1 and CDR2: DFQATT, SNEGSKA (reference sequence). V lost 3 bases, J lost 3 bases, and 8 bases stayed unmatched. This CDR3 is 15 amino acids long. The CDR3 spells CSAREDRVGYNEQFF. In nucleotides, the CDR3 is TGCAGTGCTAGGGAAGACAGGGTGGGCTACAATGAGCAGTTCTTC.

V usage is TRBV20-1 and J usage is TRBJ2-1, with D unresolved. Trimming removed 5 bases from V and 15 bases from J, with 8 bases in between. The CDR3 runs 8 residues. Germline assignment: CDR1 DFQATT and CDR2 SNEGSKA (reference sequence). The CDR3: CSAPLGFF. The CDR3 DNA sequence: TGCAGTGCTCCTCTGGGGTTCTTC.

This clonotype was seen a handful of times. The chain links TRBV3-1 to TRBJ1-1; D gene unclear. Trimming removed 6 bases from V and 4 bases from J, with 12 bases in between. Germline V gives CDR1 LGHDT, CDR2 YNNKEL (reference sequence). The CDR3 loop spans 13 amino acids. The CDR3 bases are TGTGCCAGCAGACAGCCGGGGAGCACTGAAGCTTTCTTT. Encoded protein: CASRQPGSTEAFF. The full variable domain, its missing parts supplied by reference TRBV3-1 and TRBJ1-1, is DTAVSQTPKYLVTQMGNDKSIKCEQNLGHDTMYWYKQDSKKFLKIMFSYNNKELIINETVPNRFSPKSPDKAHLNLHINSLELGDSAVYFCASRQPGSTEAFFGQGTRLTVV.

This clonotype was seen a handful of times. A read error is possible here, since a much larger clone lies one base away. This chain uses TRBV6-1 with TRBJ2-4; D might be TRBD1 or TRBD2, each matching 5 bases. TRBJ2-7 matches the DNA end more closely, so the J call is doubtful. This CDR3 comprises 14 residues. In germline, CDR1 is MNHNS, CDR2 SASEGT. The CDR3 DNA reads TGTGTCAGCAGTGCCGGGACCACTACTTACGAGCAGTACTTC. Translating it yields CVSSAGTTTYEQYF.

In its sample, this clonotype was seen many times. The CDR3 is CASSLGLGSFAEQYF. CDR3 coding DNA: TGCGCCAGCAGCTTGGGCCTGGGCTCCTTCGCCGAGCAGTACTTC. The chain recombines TRBV5-1 with TRBJ2-7; D uncertain. Germline lookup yields CDR1 SGHRS and CDR2 YFSETQ. The V end lost 0 bases, the J end lost 6 bases, and 16 bases lay between the germline ends. The CDR3 covers 15 residues.